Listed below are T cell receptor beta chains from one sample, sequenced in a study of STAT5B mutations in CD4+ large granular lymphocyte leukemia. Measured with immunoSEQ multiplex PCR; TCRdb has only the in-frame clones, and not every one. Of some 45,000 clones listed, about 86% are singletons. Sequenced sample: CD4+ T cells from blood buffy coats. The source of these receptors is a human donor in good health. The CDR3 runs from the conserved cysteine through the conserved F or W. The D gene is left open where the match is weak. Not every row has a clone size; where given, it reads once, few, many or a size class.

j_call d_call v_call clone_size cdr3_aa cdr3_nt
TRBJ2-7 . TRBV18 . CASSPPGGPAYEQYF TGTGCCAGCTCACCACCGGGGGGGCCAGCCTACGAGCAGTACTTC
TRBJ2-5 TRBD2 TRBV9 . CASSVGEAGGLRETQYF TGTGCCAGCAGCGTAGGTGAAGCGGGAGGCCTTCGAGAGACCCAGTACTTC
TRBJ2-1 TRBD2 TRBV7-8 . CASSLLAGVSNEQFF TGTGCCAGCAGCTTATTAGCGGGAGTAAGCAATGAGCAGTTCTTC
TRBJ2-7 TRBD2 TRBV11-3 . CASSLESTSGHEQYF TGTGCCAGCAGCTTAGAGTCTACTAGCGGACACGAGCAGTACTTC
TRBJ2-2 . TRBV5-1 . CASSLFSENTGELFF TGCGCCAGCAGCTTGTTCAGTGAGAACACCGGGGAGCTGTTTTTT
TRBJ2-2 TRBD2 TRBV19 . CASSLAGPSGELFF TGTGCCAGTAGTCTAGCGGGGCCGTCCGGGGAGCTGTTTTTT
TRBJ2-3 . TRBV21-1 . CASSILAGDTDTQYF TGTGCCAGCAGCATACTAGCGGGAGACACAGATACGCAGTATTTT
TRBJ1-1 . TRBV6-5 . CASRGSGTDDF TGTGCCAGCAGGGGGAGCGGGACTGACGACTTT
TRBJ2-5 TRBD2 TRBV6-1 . CASRGGQETQYF TGTGCCAGCCGGGGGGGCCAAGAGACCCAGTACTTC
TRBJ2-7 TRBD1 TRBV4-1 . CASSQDWTGNEQYF TGCGCCAGCAGCCAAGATTGGACAGGGAACGAGCAGTACTTC
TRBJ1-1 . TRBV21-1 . CASSKGRGVVDTEAFF TGTGCCAGCAGCAAAGGTAGAGGTGTTGTAGACACTGAAGCTTTCTTT
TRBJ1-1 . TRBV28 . CASSLSRGDTEAFF TGTGCCAGCAGTTTAAGCAGGGGTGACACTGAAGCTTTCTTT
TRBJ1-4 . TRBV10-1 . CASRTLGKLFF TGCGCCAGCAGGACGCTAGGAAAACTGTTTTTT
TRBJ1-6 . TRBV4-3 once CASSLARVGNSPLHF TGCGCCAGCAGCCTCGCGAGGGTAGGGAATTCACCCCTCCACTTT
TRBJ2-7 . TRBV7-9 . CASTLGPQQGYEQYF TGTGCCAGCACCCTTGGGCCTCAACAGGGCTACGAGCAGTACTTC
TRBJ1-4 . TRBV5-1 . CASRRGGTTNEKLFF TGCGCCAGCAGACGTGGGGGGACAACTAATGAAAAACTGTTTTTT
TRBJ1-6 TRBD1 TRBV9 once CASSVRTGGSPLHF TGTGCCAGCAGCGTTCGGACAGGGGGCTCACCCCTCCACTTT
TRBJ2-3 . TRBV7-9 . CASSVTDTQYF TGTGCCAGCAGCGTCACAGATACGCAGTATTTT
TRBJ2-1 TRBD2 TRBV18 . CASSGTSGSPHEQFF TGTGCCAGCTCTGGGACTAGCGGGAGTCCCCATGAGCAGTTCTTC
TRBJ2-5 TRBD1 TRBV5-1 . CATKRSGTVTQETQYF TGCGCCACAAAACGTTCCGGGACAGTCACACAAGAGACCCAGTACTTC
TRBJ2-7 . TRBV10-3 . CAIDNGGGEQYF TGTGCCATCGATAATGGGGGCGGCGAGCAGTACTTC
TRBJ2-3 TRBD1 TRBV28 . CASSFRQGARDTQYF TGTGCCAGCAGTTTTAGACAGGGGGCGCGGGATACGCAGTATTTT
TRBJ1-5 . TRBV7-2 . CASSLDGRTQPQHF TGTGCCAGCAGTTTGGACGGCCGGACTCAGCCCCAGCATTTT
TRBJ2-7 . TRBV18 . CASSPKIGTKSSEQYF TGTGCCAGCTCACCAAAGATCGGGACAAAAAGCTCCGAGCAGTACTTC
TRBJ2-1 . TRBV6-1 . CASSDMAGLYNEQFF TGTGCCAGCAGTGATATGGCGGGACTCTACAATGAGCAGTTCTTC
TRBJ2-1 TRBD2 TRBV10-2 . CASKGLAGASYNEQFF TGCGCCAGCAAGGGACTAGCGGGAGCCTCCTACAATGAGCAGTTCTTC
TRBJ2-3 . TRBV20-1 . CSATVADTQYF TGCAGTGCGACAGTGGCGGATACGCAGTATTTT
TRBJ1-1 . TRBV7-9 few CASSLMGENTEAFF TGTGCCAGCAGCTTAATGGGGGAGAACACTGAAGCTTTCTTT
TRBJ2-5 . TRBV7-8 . CASSLQETQYF TGTGCCAGCAGCCTCCAAGAGACCCAGTACTTC
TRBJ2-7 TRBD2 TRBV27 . CASSFRFKGLAGVSYEQYF TGTGCCAGCAGTTTCCGATTTAAGGGACTAGCGGGAGTATCCTACGAGCAGTACTTC
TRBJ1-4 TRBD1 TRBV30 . CAWSAGTGFEKLFF TGTGCCTGGAGTGCCGGGACAGGGTTTGAAAAACTGTTTTTT
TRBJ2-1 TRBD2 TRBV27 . CASSFAGGGYNEQFF TGTGCCAGCAGTTTTGCGGGAGGGGGTTACAATGAGCAGTTCTTC
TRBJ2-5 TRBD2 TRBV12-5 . CASGLVSLAGQETQYF TGTGCTAGTGGTTTGGTGAGCCTAGCGGGCCAAGAGACCCAGTACTTC